The 24 T cell receptor beta chains below were found in one sample sequenced in a study of tumor-infiltrating lymphocytes in localized non-small cell lung cancer (dated by TCRdb to 2020 to 2023). The library was obtained by the immunoSEQ multiplex PCR assay. TCRdb obtained this table from immuneACCESS and retained in-frame rearrangements with V and J assigned. These tables miss some clones; where compared with another copy, unresolved V genes account for less than half of the shortfall, and the remainder is unexplained. Within this sample are approximately 14,000 clones, with 68% of them counted one time only. Less than 9.5% of the sample is in the top ten clones. The sample was uninvolved lung tissue not adjacent to the tumor. The receptor set was obtained from a human donor with non-small cell lung cancer.

The chain links TRBV4-3 to TRBJ1-4; 11 nucleotides line up with TRBD1. The length of the CDR3 is 16 residues. Germline values: CDR1 LGHNA, CDR2 YSLEER. V gave up 3 bases and J gave up 7 bases; unmatched junction bases: 7. The CDR3: CASSHPVGQGVEKLFF. CDR3 DNA sequence: TGCGCCAGCAGCCACCCAGTGGGACAGGGGGTTGAAAAACTGTTTTTT.

The rearrangement joins TRBV6-6 to TRBJ1-1; maybe TRBD1 (6 bases). This CDR3 has 13 residues. CDR1 is MNHNY, CDR2 SVGAGI, per germline (reference sequence). V shed 10 bases and J shed 1 base, with 13 bases lying between them. This CDR3 reads CAMRGQGNTEAFF. As DNA, the CDR3 is TGTGCCATGCGGGGGCAGGGGAACACTGAAGCTTTCTTT.

The rearrangement uses TRBV28 and TRBJ1-4; D is uncertain. There are 17 residues in the CDR3. The V gene lost 2 bases and the J gene lost 4 bases, with 17 bases spanning the gap. Germline loops: CDR1 MDHEN, CDR2 SYDVKM. CDR3 in amino acids: CASSLNSRKPFNEKLFF. In DNA, the CDR3 is TGTGCCAGCAGTTTAAATTCGCGGAAACCTTTTAATGAAAAACTGTTTTTT.

This rearrangement joins TRBV5-1 to TRBJ2-3; 10 bases are a match to TRBD2. After removal of 4 bases from V and 1 base from J, the junction contained 3 bases not matched to a gene. This CDR3 is 15 amino acids long. Germline V gene data show CDR1 as SGHRS and CDR2 as YFSETQ. The DNA for the CDR3 is TGCGCCAGCAGCCCGACTAGCGGGCGCACAGATACGCAGTATTTT. Encoded protein: CASSPTSGRTDTQYF.

The V gene is TRBV7-9, the J gene TRBJ1-5; 8 bases fit TRBD1. After removal of 6 bases from V and 5 bases from J, the junction contained 3 bases not matched to a gene. CDR3 length: 13 amino acids. Germline V CDR1 and CDR2: SEHNR, FQNEAQ (reference sequence). The CDR3 DNA sequence: TGTGCCAGCAGTAAACAGGGGGATCAGCCCCAGCATTTT. Translation: CASSKQGDQPQHF.

CDR3 region: CASSWTGKNQPQHF. The CDR3 DNA follows: TGTGCCAGCAGCTGGACAGGGAAAAATCAGCCCCAGCATTTT. The V and J genes are TRBV2 and TRBJ1-5; 8 nucleotides agree with TRBD1. CDR1 and CDR2 (germline): SNHLY, FYNNEI. Germline trimming cut 6 bases from V and 4 bases from J; bases unmatched to any gene: 5. This CDR3 region has 14 residues.

This clone was seen a single time. V is TRBV5-3 and J is TRBJ1-2, with 8 bases fitting TRBD1. TRBV5-3 is sorted into the ORF group, with uncertain function. The CDR3 is made up of 12 amino acids. With V trimmed by 2 bases and J by 8 bases, 2 bases remained unmatched. The CDR3 loop is CARSFRGLGYTF. The DNA for the CDR3 is TGTGCCAGAAGCTTCAGGGGGCTCGGCTACACCTTC.

The sample holds one count of this clone. The chain uses TRBV4-3 and TRBJ1-4, with 10 bases fitting TRBD1. CDR1 and CDR2 (germline): LGHNA, YSLEER. V trimming: 3 bases; J trimming: 10 bases; junction bases outside the gene matches: 11. The CDR3 is made up of 16 amino acids. CDR3 loop: CASSQGTGDGSSKLFF. CDR3 bases: TGCGCCAGCAGCCAGGGGACAGGGGACGGGAGTTCAAAACTGTTTTTT.

This chain joins TRBV4-3 and TRBJ2-1; 10 bases map to TRBD2. There are 16 residues in the CDR3. Germline loops: CDR1 LGHNA, CDR2 YSLEER. Trimming cost V 1 base and J 5 bases; bases outside gene matches: 5. Here the CDR3 DNA reads TGCGCCAGCAGCCAAGTAACTAGCGGGGACAACAATGAGCAGTTCTTC. It encodes CASSQVTSGDNNEQFF.

The chain uses TRBV4-2 and TRBJ1-2; 8 bases align to TRBD1. The CDR3 totals 13 residues. Trimming cost V 3 bases and J 4 bases; bases outside gene matches: 1. The germline CDR1 and CDR2 sequences are LGHNA and YNFKEQ. In DNA form, the CDR3 reads TGTGCCAGCAGCCACGACAGGGGCTATGGCTACACCTTC. It encodes CASSHDRGYGYTF.

The chain links TRBV11-2 to TRBJ1-1, with 7 bases aligning to TRBD1. This CDR3 has 13 residues. The germline V gene encodes CDR1 SGHAT and CDR2 FQNNGV. V trimming: 6 bases; J trimming: 1 base; junction bases outside the gene matches: 2. The CDR3 DNA follows: TGTGCCAGCAGTTGGGACAGGAACACTGAAGCTTTCTTT. As protein: CASSWDRNTEAFF.

The chain couples TRBV28 to TRBJ1-2; no definite D call. Germline V gene sequence: CDR1 MDHEN, CDR2 SYDVKM. CDR3 length: 13 amino acids. Trimming stripped 2 bases from V and 7 bases from J, with 11 bases between. The CDR3 here is CASSLIGYGGYTF. The CDR3 region has the DNA TGTGCCAGCAGTTTAATAGGCTATGGTGGCTACACCTTC.

This chain connects TRBV27 to TRBJ2-5; maybe TRBD1 (6 bases). Germline values: CDR1 MNHEY, CDR2 SMNVEV (reference sequence). The CDR3 length is 13 residues. The germline V and J ends were trimmed by 11 bases and 0 bases, with 13 bases remaining between them. CDR3 sequence: CAARDTDQETQYF. The CDR3 DNA is TGTGCCGCCCGGGACACCGACCAAGAGACCCAGTACTTC.

This chain connects TRBV29-1 to TRBJ2-5; D gene ambiguous. CDR1 and CDR2 (germline): SQVTM, ANQGSEA. The CDR3 spans 13 residues. The V and J ends lost 4 bases and 1 base respectively, with 10 bases between them. This CDR3 is CSVGRDIQETQYF. The CDR3 nucleotides are TGCAGCGTTGGAAGAGACATCCAAGAGACCCAGTACTTC. Combining the CDR3 with reference TRBV29-1 and TRBJ2-5 gives the whole variable domain SAVISQKPSRDICQRGTSLTIQCQVDSQVTMMFWYRQQPGQSLTLIATANQGSEATYESGFVIDKFPISRPNLTFSTLTVSNMSPEDSSIYLCSVGRDIQETQYFGPGTRLLVL.

The gene calls are TRBV5-8 and TRBJ2-1, with D possibly being TRBD1 (6 bases). Germline CDR1 and CDR2: SGHTS and YDEGEE. Trimming removed 2 bases at V and 1 base at J, with 13 bases between. This CDR3 is 16 amino acids long. The CDR3 loop reads CASSLNRDKSYNEQFF. The CDR3 DNA sequence: TGTGCCAGCAGCTTAAACCGGGACAAATCCTACAATGAGCAGTTCTTC.

V and J are TRBV6-1 and TRBJ2-7, with D possibly TRBD2 on 5 matching bases. The CDR3 is 13 residues long. With 6 bases removed from V and 3 bases from J, the gap between germline ends came to 12 bases. Germline V gives CDR1 MNHNS, CDR2 SASEGT. CDR3 residues: CASRDPRGYEQYF. CDR3 coding DNA: TGTGCCAGCAGGGATCCCCGGGGCTACGAGCAGTACTTC.

This clone was observed a few times. The V and J genes are TRBV5-1 and TRBJ2-2; D is tentatively TRBD1 or TRBD2 (5 bases each). V lost 3 bases and J 1 base, leaving 13 bases between the germline ends. From germline, CDR1 is SGHRS and CDR2 YFSETQ. The CDR3 extends over 16 amino acids. CDR3 amino acids: CASSSTGQGNTGELFF. DNA of the CDR3: TGCGCCAGCAGCTCTACGGGGCAGGGGAACACCGGGGAGCTGTTTTTT.

V gene TRBV25-1 combines with J gene TRBJ2-2, with 9 bases aligning to TRBD1. The V gene's germline CDR1 is MGHDK and CDR2 SYGVNS. The CDR3 length is 18 residues. Trimming removed 5 bases from V and 3 bases from J; junction bases left unmatched: 13. CDR3 in amino acids: CASSSPRTGDRYTGELFF. The DNA for the CDR3 is TGTGCCAGCAGTTCCCCCCGGACAGGGGATCGGTACACCGGGGAGCTGTTTTTT.

This clone was counted only a few times. V gene TRBV4-2 combines with J gene TRBJ1-4; 7 nucleotides agree with TRBD1. With 1 base clipped from V and 0 bases from J, the junction kept 2 bases outside the gene matches. CDR1 LGHNA and CDR2 YNFKEQ come from the germline V gene. The length of the CDR3 is 16 residues. The CDR3 DNA sequence: TGTGCCAGCAGCCAAGTCAGGGGGTCAACTAATGAAAAACTGTTTTTT. Encoded protein: CASSQVRGSTNEKLFF.

The chain links TRBV6-5 to TRBJ1-2; 8 nucleotides match TRBD1. The CDR3 has 13 amino acids. V shed 8 bases and J 4 bases; nucleotides not matched to a gene: 6. Looked up from germline, CDR1 is MNHEY and CDR2 is SVGAGI. The CDR3 region has the DNA TGTGCCAGCCGCGGACAGGGAGTCTATGGCTACACCTTC. Translating gives CASRGQGVYGYTF.

A few counts support this clone. The V call is TRBV29-1, the J call TRBJ1-4; perhaps TRBD1 as D (6 bases). V lost 5 bases to trimming and J lost 8 bases, with 12 bases between them. Germline CDR1 SQVTM, CDR2 ANQGSEA. CDR3 length equals 12 residues. The CDR3 region has the DNA TGCAGCGTTCGGACAGCAGGGGAAAAACTGTTTTTT. It yields the protein CSVRTAGEKLFF.

This clone was seen only once. The V call is TRBV6-6, the J call TRBJ1-2; TRBD1 agrees at 8 bases. This CDR3 has 14 residues. In germline, CDR1 is MNHNY, CDR2 SVGAGI (reference sequence). The trim removed 8 bases at V and 4 bases at J, leaving 9 bases unmatched. CDR3 residues: CASVGQGLGYGYTF. The DNA of the CDR3 is TGTGCCAGCGTCGGACAGGGTCTCGGCTATGGCTACACCTTC.

The sample holds a few counts of this clone. The chain has TRBV7-3 and TRBJ1-2; TRBD1 matches at 8 bases. Germline lookup yields CDR1 SGHTA and CDR2 FQGTGA. The CDR3 contains 17 residues. Trimming removed 5 bases from V and 5 bases from J; junction bases left unmatched: 16. CDR3 region: CASSPQHAGTGFYGYTF. CDR3 DNA: TGTGCCAGCAGCCCTCAGCATGCCGGGACAGGCTTTTATGGCTACACCTTC. The whole variable domain, filled in from reference TRBV7-3 and TRBJ1-2, reads GAGVSQTPSNKVTEKGKYVELRCDPISGHTALYWYRQSLGQGPEFLIYFQGTGAADDSGLPNDRFFAVRPEGSVSTLKIQRTERGDSAVYLCASSPQHAGTGFYGYTFGSGTRLTVV.

This chain links TRBV16 with TRBJ1-5; 11 nucleotides align to TRBD1. The CDR3 runs to 16 residues. Germline trimming cut 4 bases from V and 7 bases from J; bases unmatched to any gene: 9. Germline V gene data show CDR1 as KGHSY and CDR2 as FQNENV. CDR3 sequence: CASSPWTGGPEQPQHF. The CDR3 DNA reads TGTGCCAGCAGCCCGTGGACAGGGGGCCCAGAGCAGCCCCAGCATTTT.